These 29 T cell receptor beta chains came from one sample sequenced in a study of post-analysis software for immune sequencing data. Carried by the TCR beta cDNA libraries were unique molecular identifiers. MiXCR was run by TCRdb on the PCR reads, yielding one entry per CDR3 protein. The sample holds around 770,000 distinct CDR3 sequences, 35% to 55% seen once. These receptors have no known antigen. Study-level points and caveats: In patients, four to six TRBV segments were more frequent than in controls, with TRBV5-6, TRBV5-1 and TRBV20-1 among them.

Sequenced sample: blood. These receptors all come from a girl under 18 with multiple sclerosis.

This clonotype has only one observation. The chain couples TRBV7-2 to TRBJ1-2; possible D gene TRBD1, 5 bases. Trimming took off 2 bases at V and 7 bases at J, with 17 bases between the two ends. The CDR3 is 15 residues long. CDR1 SGHTA and CDR2 FQGNSA come from the germline V gene. The CDR3 loop is CASSLLGRTPGGYTF. Here the CDR3 DNA reads TGTGCCAGCAGCTTACTGGGACGTACCCCGGGTGGCTACACCTTC.

In this sample, this clonotype turned up a few times. The chain employs TRBV20-1 and TRBJ2-7; TRBD2 matches 7 bases. Unmatched junction bases numbered 12, after V lost 6 bases and J lost 1 base. Germline V gene lookup returns CDR1 DFQATT and CDR2 SNEGSKA (reference sequence). The CDR3 totals 15 residues. CDR3 coding DNA: TGCAGTGCCTTGGGGGGAGGGCCTGAGTCCTACGAGCAGTACTTC. Protein product: CSALGGGPESYEQYF.

This chain links TRBV10-3 with TRBJ2-5, with D hard to call. With the DNA end fitting TRBJ2-7 better, the J assignment may be wrong. This CDR3 spans 12 amino acids. Per germline, CDR1 ENHRY and CDR2 SYGVKD. The chain's CDR3 is CAISIPNREQYF. For the CDR3, the DNA is TGTGCCATCAGTATCCCTAATCGCGAGCAGTACTTC.

Comment on this clonotype: Mismatch with germline at one junction end may stem from a read error. The chain is built from TRBV5-1 and TRBJ2-7, with 12 bases lining up with TRBD2. Germline V gives CDR1 SGHRS, CDR2 YFSETQ. This CDR3 is built from 18 residues. CDR3 sequence: CASSLGGLAGWSSYEQYF. In nucleotides, the CDR3 is TGCGCCAGCTCCCTGGGAGGACTAGCGGGATGGAGCTCCTATGAGCAGTACTTC.

This clonotype was found many times. The V gene is TRBV29-1, the J gene TRBJ1-1, with TRBD1 as a possible D gene (5 bases). The CDR3 has 14 residues. CDR1 is SQVTM, CDR2 ANQGSEA, per germline. Trimming took off 6 bases at V and 7 bases at J, with 21 bases between the two ends. The CDR3 DNA is TGCAGCGTCCTAAGGGGTGGCGAGCCGCGTGAAGCTTTCTTT. Its translation: CSVLRGGEPREAFF.

For the CDR3, the DNA is TGCAGTGCTGAAGGACAGGGGGAGACCCAGTACTTC. Its protein product is CSAEGQGETQYF. The rearrangement links TRBV20-1 to TRBJ2-5, with TRBD1 matching 9 bases. The germline gives CDR1 DFQATT, CDR2 SNEGSKA (reference sequence). V lost 5 bases, J lost 5 bases, and 3 bases stayed unmatched. The CDR3 is 12 amino acids.

This clonotype was seen a handful of times. The J gene is TRBJ1-1, the V gene TRBV9; 8 bases are shared with TRBD1. The V and J ends lost 4 bases and 4 bases, in that order; junction bases with no gene match: 9. Germline CDR1 and CDR2: SGDLS and YYNGEE. The CDR3 consists of 15 residues. The chain's CDR3 is CASSPRQGKVTEAFF. The CDR3 DNA follows: TGTGCCAGCAGCCCCCGACAGGGGAAAGTCACTGAAGCTTTCTTT.

DNA for the CDR3: TGTGCCAGCAGACTGCAGGGGGCAGGGCAGCCCCAGCATTTT. This gives the protein CASRLQGAGQPQHF. The rearrangement links TRBV27 to TRBJ1-5; TRBD1 aligns across 8 bases. The germline gives CDR1 MNHEY, CDR2 SMNVEV (reference sequence). After removal of 6 bases from V and 7 bases from J, the junction contained 8 bases not matched to a gene. This CDR3 region has 14 residues.

The rearrangement links TRBV19 to TRBJ2-1; 9 nucleotides agree with TRBD2. Germline V gene data show CDR1 as LNHDA and CDR2 as SQIVND (reference sequence). The CDR3 is made up of 16 amino acids. The V gene end was trimmed by 2 bases and the J gene end by 2 bases; junction bases not matched to a gene: 4. The CDR3 DNA is TGTGCCAGTAGTATAACGGGACTAGCCCCCTACAATGAGCAGTTCTTC. Translated: CASSITGLAPYNEQFF.

This clonotype was observed a few times. The chain joins TRBV28 to TRBJ2-5, with D hard to call. CDR3 length: 13 residues. Per germline, CDR1 MDHEN and CDR2 SYDVKM. Trimming pared 5 bases from V and 6 bases from J, leaving 13 bases between. As DNA, the CDR3 is TGTGCCAGCAGTCTCCCGCCCGGGCAGACCCAGTACTTC. This gives the protein CASSLPPGQTQYF.

This clonotype was found many times. Here the CDR3 reads CASSPRLAGYNEQFF. The DNA for the CDR3 is TGTGCCAGCAGCCCCCGACTAGCGGGGTACAATGAGCAGTTCTTC. This chain links TRBV13 with TRBJ2-1; TRBD2 matches at 11 bases. The CDR3 is 15 amino acids. The ends lost 5 bases at V and 4 bases at J; junction bases unmatched: 4. The germline CDR1 and CDR2 sequences are PRHDT and FYEKMQ (reference sequence).

The chain's CDR3 is CSARMSGGAYNEQFF. Here the CDR3 DNA reads TGCAGTGCTCGAATGAGCGGAGGGGCCTACAATGAGCAGTTCTTC. This chain links TRBV20-1 with TRBJ2-1, with D perhaps matching TRBD2 (6 bases). Trimming took off 5 bases at V and 2 bases at J, with 16 bases between the two ends. The germline CDR1 and CDR2 sequences are DFQATT and SNEGSKA (reference sequence). The CDR3 is 15 amino acids.

The gene calls are TRBV12-3 or TRBV12-4 and TRBJ1-2, with TRBD1 identical over 8 bases. The CDR3 runs to 12 residues. V was clipped by 6 bases and J by 8 bases; unmatched bases: 5. The CDR3 protein is CASRTTGDGYTF. In DNA, the CDR3 is TGTGCCAGCAGGACGACAGGGGACGGCTACACCTTC.

This chain links TRBV5-1 with TRBJ2-7; perhaps TRBD1 as D (5 bases). The CDR3 is made up of 15 amino acids. V shed 2 bases and J shed 5 bases, with 17 bases lying between them. Germline values: CDR1 SGHRS, CDR2 YFSETQ. CDR3 sequence reads: CASSFRSAGFDEQYF. CDR3 sequence (DNA): TGCGCCAGCAGCTTCCGCTCTGCAGGGTTTGACGAGCAGTACTTC.

The chain couples TRBV7-2 to TRBJ2-2; 9 positions match TRBD2. V shed 7 bases, J shed 1 base, and the junction held 7 bases outside the gene matches. The CDR3 covers 16 residues. Germline assignment: CDR1 SGHTA and CDR2 FQGNSA. The CDR3 DNA reads as TGTGCCAGCATCAAGACTAGCGGACAGAACACCGGGGAGCTGTTTTTT. This translates into CASIKTSGQNTGELFF.

At least ten counts were recorded for this clonotype. The chain joins TRBV29-1 to TRBJ2-5; 7 bases map to TRBD1. The length of the CDR3 is 15 residues. Trimming took 0 bases from V and 2 from J; bases not matched to a gene: 6. CDR1 and CDR2 (germline): SQVTM, ANQGSEA. The CDR3 DNA follows: TGCAGCGTTGAAGATAGCTGGGACAGTCAAGAGACCCAGTACTTC. Protein: CSVEDSWDSQETQYF.

This chain connects TRBV2 to TRBJ2-3; 11 bases are a match to TRBD2. CDR3 length: 16 amino acids. The germline CDR1 and CDR2 sequences are SNHLY and FYNNEI. The J segment lost 6 bases and the V segment lost 8 bases, leaving 13 bases of the junction unmatched. The CDR3 here is CASLFGTSGSKDTQYF. CDR3 DNA sequence: TGTGCCAGCTTGTTTGGGACTAGCGGAAGTAAGGATACGCAGTATTTT.

This clonotype was picked up a small number of times. The chain has TRBV7-2 and TRBJ1-6; D unclear. Germline V lookup: CDR1 SGHTA, CDR2 FQGNSA. The CDR3 has 14 residues. The germline V and J ends were trimmed by 1 base and 8 bases, with 9 bases remaining between them. The CDR3 sequence: CASSLVGRDSPLHF. CDR3 coding DNA: TGTGCCAGCAGCTTAGTTGGCAGAGATTCACCCCTCCACTTT.

The rearrangement uses TRBV6-5 and TRBJ2-3; 9 bases map to TRBD1. V shed 6 bases and J 7 bases; nucleotides not matched to a gene: 11. CDR3 length equals 15 residues. Germline CDR1 is MNHEY and CDR2 is SVGAGI. CDR3 nucleotides: TGTGCCAGCAGCCCCGAGGGACAGGGATGGAATACGCAGTATTTT. Translating gives CASSPEGQGWNTQYF.

This chain connects TRBV11-3 to TRBJ2-2; D gene uncertain. The germline CDR1 and CDR2 sequences are SGHNT and YENEEA. V lost 5 bases and J 0 bases, leaving 4 bases between the germline ends. This CDR3 has 13 amino acids. CDR3 loop: CASSTTNTGELFF. The CDR3 DNA is TGTGCCAGCAGCACAACGAACACCGGGGAGCTGTTTTTT.

This clonotype was seen only once. The chain combines TRBV7-3 with TRBJ2-1, with TRBD2 matching over 12 bases. The length of the CDR3 is 15 residues. CDR1 is SGHTA and CDR2 is FQGTGA in the germline V gene. The V and J ends lost 5 bases and 8 bases, in that order; junction bases with no gene match: 7. The CDR3 DNA reads TGTGCCAGCAGCCAGACTAGCGGGAGTCTTGATGAGCAGTTCTTC. It is translated as CASSQTSGSLDEQFF.

In its sample, this clonotype was seen once. The J gene is TRBJ2-3, the V gene TRBV20-1; 8 nucleotides agree with TRBD2. Germline CDR1 DFQATT, CDR2 SNEGSKA (reference sequence). This CDR3 is 14 amino acids long. V shed 0 bases, J shed 5 bases, and the junction held 4 bases outside the gene matches. The CDR3: CSARDREGIDTQYF. DNA for the CDR3: TGCAGTGCTAGAGATCGGGAGGGGATAGATACGCAGTATTTT.

The table lists this clonotype with a few counts. V usage is TRBV20-1 and J usage is TRBJ2-7; 7 bases fit TRBD2. The CDR3 is 13 residues long. The V gene end was trimmed by 6 bases and the J gene end by 2 bases; junction bases not matched to a gene: 7. CDR1 and CDR2 (germline): DFQATT, SNEGSKA (reference sequence). CDR3 residues: CSATGTTPYEQYF. CDR3 nucleotides: TGCAGTGCGACCGGGACTACTCCCTACGAGCAGTACTTC.

On this clonotype: One junction end does not reproduce the germline sequence, and a read error may be involved. The chain recombines TRBV3-1 with TRBJ2-7; 7 bases are shared with TRBD2. The germline CDR1 and CDR2 sequences are LGHDT and YNNKEL (reference sequence). This CDR3 is built from 13 residues. The CDR3 is CAGSQGRDYQQYF. CDR3 DNA: TGTGCCGGCAGCCAGGGAAGGGACTATCAGCAGTACTTC.

This chain uses TRBV25-1 with TRBJ2-3, with TRBD1 as a possible D gene (6 bases). The CDR3 extends over 20 amino acids. The germline V gene has CDR1 MGHDK and CDR2 SYGVNS. Trimming removed 4 bases from V and 1 base from J, with 27 bases in between. Here the CDR3 reads CASSVKQGIPAPDRTDTQYF. The CDR3 nucleotides are TGTGCCAGCAGTGTCAAACAGGGTATCCCAGCGCCGGACCGCACAGATACGCAGTATTTT.

This clonotype has just one count. DNA for the CDR3: TGCAGTGCCACAGGGGTATACGAGACCCAGTACTTC. It yields the protein CSATGVYETQYF. J is TRBJ2-5 and V is TRBV20-1, with 7 bases identical to TRBD1. J lost 5 bases, V lost 6 bases, and 6 bases had no gene match. Germline loops: CDR1 DFQATT, CDR2 SNEGSKA (reference sequence). CDR3 size: 12 residues.

This sequence joins TRBV27 and TRBJ2-5, with 7 bases lining up with TRBD1. The CDR3 spans 14 residues. From germline, CDR1 is MNHEY and CDR2 SMNVEV (reference sequence). J lost 0 bases, V lost 6 bases, and 4 bases had no gene match. The CDR3 here is CASSRDSYQETQYF. Written as DNA, the CDR3 is TGTGCCAGCAGCCGGGACAGCTACCAAGAGACCCAGTACTTC.

The CDR3 region is CASSQNGVDQPQHF. The CDR3 DNA reads as TGCGCCAGCAGCCAGAACGGGGTTGATCAGCCCCAGCATTTT. The rearrangement links TRBV5-1 to TRBJ1-5; no definite D call. The length of the CDR3 is 14 residues. CDR1 is SGHRS and CDR2 is YFSETQ in the germline V gene. The germline V and J ends were trimmed by 4 bases and 5 bases, with 13 bases remaining between them.

This clonotype was found a few times. The chain carries TRBV6-1 and TRBJ2-1, with TRBD2 matching over 14 bases. Germline V gene sequence: CDR1 MNHNS, CDR2 SASEGT. The V segment lost 4 bases and the J segment 6 bases; nucleotides outside the gene matches: 2. The CDR3 contains 15 residues. CDR3 region: CASSATSGRGNEQFF. In nucleotides, the CDR3 is TGTGCCAGCAGTGCGACTAGCGGGAGGGGCAATGAGCAGTTCTTC.